This T cell receptor beta chain originates from a study of shared clonotypes between healthy human individuals. V dropped 6 bases and J dropped 2; count of bases not matched to a gene: 9. CDR3 length: 16 amino acids. CDR1 is SEHNR, CDR2 FQNEAQ, per germline (reference sequence). Sequenced by immunoSEQ multiplex PCR; TCRdb stores in-frame clones only, minus some. There are roughly 640,000 clones in the sample; more than 95% occur only once, and 0.057% lies in the top ten. The sequencing sample was made of naive CD4+ T cells sorted from blood. As to subset: CD45RA+ positively selected. The chain carries TRBV7-9 and TRBJ1-1; 10 bases map to TRBD1. The TCR comes from a woman aged 25 to 39 in good health. The CDR3, as DNA: TGTGCCAGCAGGTTTTGGGACAGGGGTCCTAACACTGAAGCTTTCTTT. This sequence encodes CASRFWDRGPNTEAFF. Based on the CDR3 plus reference TRBV7-9 and TRBJ1-1, the full variable domain is DTGVSQNPRHKITKRGQNVTFRCDPISEHNRLYWYRQTLGQGPEFLTYFQNEAQLEKSRLLSDRFSAERPKGSFSTLEIQRTEQGDSAMYLCASRFWDRGPNTEAFFGQGTRLTVV.